In this sample, the clone carrying this T cell receptor (beta chain) turned up once. The source of the sample is a study of blood T cell repertoires in COVID-19. Study as a whole: Donors in the United States, Italy and Spain gave samples during acute or convalescent COVID-19. PBMCs, B-cell-depleted T cells, or T cells were the source of the cDNA or gDNA that made up the material.

Original processing notes: Reference gene primer amplification in the assay estimated nucleated cell counts. Method: immunoSEQ multiplex PCR; TCRdb's copy keeps in-frame clones and lacks some. V and J calls and clone size come straight from that table; D and trimming were deduced from the DNA. Here the sample spans roughly 94,000 clones, around 83% being singletons. CDR3 length: 15 residues. V was trimmed by 0 bases and J by 1 base, leaving 10 bases between them. Germline-derived CDR1 and CDR2 are SGDLS and YYNGEE. Sequenced sample: peripheral blood. This sequence joins TRBV9 and TRBJ1-1; a possible D gene is TRBD1 (5 bases). This clonotype was obtained from a man aged 55 to 70 with acute or convalescent COVID-19. CDR3 loop: CASSVGGSGNTEAFF. The CDR3 region has the DNA TGTGCCAGCAGCGTAGGGGGCTCGGGGAACACTGAAGCTTTCTTT. Looking up the rest from reference TRBV9 and TRBJ1-1 gives the full variable domain: DSGVTQTPKHLITATGQRVTLRCSPRSGDLSVYWYQQSLDQGLQFLIQYYNGEERAKGNILERFSAQQFPDLHSELNLSSLELGDSALYFCASSVGGSGNTEAFFGQGTRLTVV.